This TCR beta chain was captured by sequencing in a study of control samples from healthy donors and cancer patients. Only in-frame clones appear in the TCRdb table, and some are missing; sequencing was by immunoSEQ multiplex PCR. The sample contains around 130,000 clones, roughly 90% of which appear only once. The sequenced sample consisted of blood. The TCR sequence derives from a man in his fifties or sixties in good health.

The CDR3 nucleotides read TGTGCCTGGAGCCGGTGGGGAAACACTGAAGCTTTCTTT. It is translated as CAWSRWGNTEAFF. This chain connects TRBV30 to TRBJ1-1, with unresolved D. CDR3 length: 13 residues. Germline V gene sequence: CDR1 GTSNPN, CDR2 SVGIG (reference sequence). V lost 3 bases to trimming and J lost 2 bases, with 10 bases between them.